The clone carrying this TCR beta chain was found a few times. Its antigen is still unknown. Other nucleotide sequences from this sample produce the same CDR3. The V end lost 2 bases, the J end lost 5 bases, and 6 bases lay between the germline ends. The CDR3 has 12 amino acids. Per germline, CDR1 SQVTM and CDR2 ANQGSEA. Clones were read by immunoSEQ multiplex PCR, and TCRdb kept only the in-frame ones, dropping some. The table records around 2.5 million clones, approximately 93% of them present only once. The data are from a study of shared clonotypes between healthy human individuals. Study-wide findings and caveats: As a rule, naive subsets had a larger estimated richness than memory subsets.

This TCR was sampled from a man aged 18 to 29 in good health. Some clones in this sample may be carry-over from other donors' samples. The genes are TRBV29-1 and TRBJ1-4; no reliable D call. The sample consisted of naive CD4+ T cells from PBMCs. Described subset: CD45RA+ positively selected. The CDR3 region has the DNA TGCAGCGTTGAAAGTGGGAATGAAAAACTGTTTTTT. Protein sequence: CSVESGNEKLFF.